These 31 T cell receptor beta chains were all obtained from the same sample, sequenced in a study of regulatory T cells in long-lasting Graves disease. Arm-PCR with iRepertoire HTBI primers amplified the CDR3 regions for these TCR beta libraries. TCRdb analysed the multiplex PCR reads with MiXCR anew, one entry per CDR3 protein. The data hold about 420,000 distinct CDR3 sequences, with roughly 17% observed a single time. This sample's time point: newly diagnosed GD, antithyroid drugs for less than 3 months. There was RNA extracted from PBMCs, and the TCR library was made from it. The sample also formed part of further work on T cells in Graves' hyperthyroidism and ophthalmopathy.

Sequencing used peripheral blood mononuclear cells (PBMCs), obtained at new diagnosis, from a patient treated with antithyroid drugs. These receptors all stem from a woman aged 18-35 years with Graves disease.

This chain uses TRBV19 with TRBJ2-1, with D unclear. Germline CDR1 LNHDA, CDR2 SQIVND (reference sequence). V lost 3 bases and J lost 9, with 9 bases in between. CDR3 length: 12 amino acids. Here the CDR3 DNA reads TGTGCCAGTAGTATCTCAGGTATTGAGCAGTTCTTC. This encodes CASSISGIEQFF. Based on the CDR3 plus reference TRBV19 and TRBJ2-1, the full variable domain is DGGITQSPKYLFRKEGQNVTLSCEQNLNHDAMYWYRQDPGQGLRLIYYSQIVNDFQKGDIAEGYSVSREKKESFPLTVTSAQKNPTAFYLCASSISGIEQFFGPGTRLTVL.

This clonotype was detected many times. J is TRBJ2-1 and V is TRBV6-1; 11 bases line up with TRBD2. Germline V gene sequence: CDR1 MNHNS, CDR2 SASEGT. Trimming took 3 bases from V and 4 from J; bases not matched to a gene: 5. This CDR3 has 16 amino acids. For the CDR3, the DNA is TGTGCCAGCAGTGAGGGGACTAGCGGCGATTACAATGAGCAGTTCTTC. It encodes CASSEGTSGDYNEQFF.

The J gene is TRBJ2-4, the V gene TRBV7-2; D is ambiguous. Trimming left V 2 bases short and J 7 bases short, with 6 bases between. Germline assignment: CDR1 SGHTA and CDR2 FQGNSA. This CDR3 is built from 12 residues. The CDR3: CASSLLFNIQYF. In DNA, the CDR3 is TGTGCCAGCAGCTTATTATTTAACATTCAGTACTTC. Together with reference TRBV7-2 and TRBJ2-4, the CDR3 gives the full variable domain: GAGVSQSPSNKVTEKGKDVELRCDPISGHTALYWYRQSLGQGLEFLIYFQGNSAPDKSGLPSDRFSAERTGGSVSTLTIQRTQQEDSAVYLCASSLLFNIQYFGAGTRLSVL.

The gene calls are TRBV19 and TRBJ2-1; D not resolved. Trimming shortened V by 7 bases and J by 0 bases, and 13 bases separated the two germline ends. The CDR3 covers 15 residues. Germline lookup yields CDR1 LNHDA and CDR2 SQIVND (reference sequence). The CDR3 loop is CASTGSFGSYNEQFF. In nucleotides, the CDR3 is TGTGCCAGTACCGGGTCATTCGGCTCCTACAATGAGCAGTTCTTC.

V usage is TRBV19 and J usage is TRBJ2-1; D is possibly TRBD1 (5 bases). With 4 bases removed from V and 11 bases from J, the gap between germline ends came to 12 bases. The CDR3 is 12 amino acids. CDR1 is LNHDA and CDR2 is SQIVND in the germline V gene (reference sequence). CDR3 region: CASSTTGPQQFF. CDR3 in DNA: TGTGCCAGTAGTACAACAGGTCCCCAGCAGTTCTTC. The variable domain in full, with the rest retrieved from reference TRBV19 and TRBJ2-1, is DGGITQSPKYLFRKEGQNVTLSCEQNLNHDAMYWYRQDPGQGLRLIYYSQIVNDFQKGDIAEGYSVSREKKESFPLTVTSAQKNPTAFYLCASSTTGPQQFFGPGTRLTVL.

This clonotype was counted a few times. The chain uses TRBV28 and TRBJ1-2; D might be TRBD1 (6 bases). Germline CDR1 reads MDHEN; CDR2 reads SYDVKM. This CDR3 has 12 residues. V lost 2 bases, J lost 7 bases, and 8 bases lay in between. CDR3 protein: CASSLTGSGYTF. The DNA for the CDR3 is TGTGCCAGCAGTTTAACAGGGTCTGGCTACACCTTC.

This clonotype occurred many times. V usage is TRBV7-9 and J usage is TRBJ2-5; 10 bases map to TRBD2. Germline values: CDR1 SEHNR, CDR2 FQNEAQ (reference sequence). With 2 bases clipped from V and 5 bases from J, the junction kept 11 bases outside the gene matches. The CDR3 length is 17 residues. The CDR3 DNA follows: TGTGCCAGCAGCTTAATGAACAGCGGGAGGGCCCTGGAGACCCAGTACTTC. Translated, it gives CASSLMNSGRALETQYF.

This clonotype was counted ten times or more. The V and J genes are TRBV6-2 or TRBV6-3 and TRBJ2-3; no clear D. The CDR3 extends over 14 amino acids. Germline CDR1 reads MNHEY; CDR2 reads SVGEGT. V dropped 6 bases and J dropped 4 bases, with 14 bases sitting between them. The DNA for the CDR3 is TGTGCCAGCAGCCCCTTTGTTACGGCAGATACGCAGTATTTT. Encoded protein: CASSPFVTADTQYF.

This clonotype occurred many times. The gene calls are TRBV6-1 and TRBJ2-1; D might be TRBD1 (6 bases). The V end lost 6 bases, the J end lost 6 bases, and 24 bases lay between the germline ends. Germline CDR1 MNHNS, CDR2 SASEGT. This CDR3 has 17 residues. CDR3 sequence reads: CASRPPPGVEWGNEQFF. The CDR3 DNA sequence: TGTGCCAGCAGACCCCCCCCAGGGGTAGAGTGGGGCAATGAGCAGTTCTTC.

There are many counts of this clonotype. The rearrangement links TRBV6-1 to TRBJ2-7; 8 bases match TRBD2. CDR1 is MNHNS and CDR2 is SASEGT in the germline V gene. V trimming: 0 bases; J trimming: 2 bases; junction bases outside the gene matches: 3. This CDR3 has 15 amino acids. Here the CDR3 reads CASSEATSEAYEQYF. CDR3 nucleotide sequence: TGTGCCAGCAGTGAAGCGACTAGCGAAGCCTACGAGCAGTACTTC.

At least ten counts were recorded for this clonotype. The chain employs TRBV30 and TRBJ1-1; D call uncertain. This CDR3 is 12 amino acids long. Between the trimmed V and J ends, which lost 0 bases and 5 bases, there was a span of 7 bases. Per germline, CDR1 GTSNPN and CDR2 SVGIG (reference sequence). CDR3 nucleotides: TGTGCCTGGAGTGTACACCGGACTGAAGCTTTCTTT. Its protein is CAWSVHRTEAFF.

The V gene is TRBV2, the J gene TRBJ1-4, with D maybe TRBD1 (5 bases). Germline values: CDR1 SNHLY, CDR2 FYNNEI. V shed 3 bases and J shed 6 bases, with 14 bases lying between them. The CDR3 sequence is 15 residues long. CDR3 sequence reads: CASSDGTREDEKLFF. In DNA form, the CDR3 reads TGTGCCAGCAGTGACGGGACGCGAGAAGATGAAAAACTGTTTTTT.

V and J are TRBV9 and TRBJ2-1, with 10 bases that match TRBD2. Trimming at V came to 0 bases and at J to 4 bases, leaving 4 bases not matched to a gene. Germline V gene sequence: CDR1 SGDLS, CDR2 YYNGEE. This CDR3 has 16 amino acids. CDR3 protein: CASSVGASGSYNEQFF. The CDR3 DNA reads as TGTGCCAGCAGCGTAGGCGCTAGCGGGAGTTACAATGAGCAGTTCTTC.

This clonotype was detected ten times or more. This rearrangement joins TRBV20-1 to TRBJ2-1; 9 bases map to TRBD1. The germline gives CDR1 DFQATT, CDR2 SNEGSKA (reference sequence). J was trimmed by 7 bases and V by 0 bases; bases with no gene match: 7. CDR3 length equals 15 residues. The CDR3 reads CSARDTGGVLNEQFF. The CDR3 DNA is TGCAGTGCTAGAGATACAGGGGGCGTCCTTAATGAGCAGTTCTTC.

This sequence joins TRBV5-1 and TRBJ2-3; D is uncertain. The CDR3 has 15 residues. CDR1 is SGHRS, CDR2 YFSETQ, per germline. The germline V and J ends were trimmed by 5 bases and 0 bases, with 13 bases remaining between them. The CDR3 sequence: CASRDRPSSTDTQYF. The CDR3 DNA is TGCGCCAGCAGGGACCGCCCATCTAGCACAGATACGCAGTATTTT. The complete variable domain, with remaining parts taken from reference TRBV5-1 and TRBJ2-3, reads KAGVTQTPRYLIKTRGQQVTLSCSPISGHRSVSWYQQTPGQGLQFLFEYFSETQRNKGNFPGRFSGRQFSNSRSEMNVSTLELGDSALYLCASRDRPSSTDTQYFGPGTRLTVL.

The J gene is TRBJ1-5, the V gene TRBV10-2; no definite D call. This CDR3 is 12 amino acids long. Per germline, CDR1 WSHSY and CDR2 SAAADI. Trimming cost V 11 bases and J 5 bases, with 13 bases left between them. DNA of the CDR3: TGCGCCGCGTCCCCCCAAGATCAGCCCCAGCATTTT. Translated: CAASPQDQPQHF.

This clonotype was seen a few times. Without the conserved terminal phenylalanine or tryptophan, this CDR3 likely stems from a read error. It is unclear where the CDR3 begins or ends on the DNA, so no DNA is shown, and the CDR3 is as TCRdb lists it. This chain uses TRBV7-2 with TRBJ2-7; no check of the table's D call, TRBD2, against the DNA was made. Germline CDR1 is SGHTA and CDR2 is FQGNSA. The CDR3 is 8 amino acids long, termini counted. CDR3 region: CASSAGSS.

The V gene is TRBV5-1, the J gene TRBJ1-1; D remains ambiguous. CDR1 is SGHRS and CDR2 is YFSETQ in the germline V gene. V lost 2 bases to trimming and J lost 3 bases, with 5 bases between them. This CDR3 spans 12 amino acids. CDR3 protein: CASSLTDTEAFF. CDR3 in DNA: TGCGCCAGCAGCTTAACGGACACTGAAGCTTTCTTT.

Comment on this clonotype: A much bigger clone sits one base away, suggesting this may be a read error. Written as DNA, the CDR3 is TGTGCCAGCAGTGCGACGGGCACAAATACGCAGTATTTT. The encoded protein is CASSATGTNTQYF. The genes are TRBV12-3 or TRBV12-4 and TRBJ2-3, with D unclear. The CDR3 totals 13 residues.

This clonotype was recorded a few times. The CDR3 sequence: CSVGTGGTEAFF. In DNA form, the CDR3 reads TGCAGCGTCGGGACAGGGGGCACTGAAGCTTTCTTT. This chain joins TRBV29-1 and TRBJ1-1, with TRBD1 matching 11 bases. J was trimmed by 4 bases and V by 6 bases; bases with no gene match: 1. CDR1 is SQVTM and CDR2 is ANQGSEA in the germline V gene. This CDR3 is built from 12 residues.

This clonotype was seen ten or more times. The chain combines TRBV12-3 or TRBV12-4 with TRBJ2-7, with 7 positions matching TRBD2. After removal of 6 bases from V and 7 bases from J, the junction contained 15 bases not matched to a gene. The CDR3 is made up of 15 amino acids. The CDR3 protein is CASRPGASGAGEQYF. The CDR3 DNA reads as TGTGCCAGCAGACCCGGGGCTAGCGGAGCAGGGGAGCAGTACTTC.

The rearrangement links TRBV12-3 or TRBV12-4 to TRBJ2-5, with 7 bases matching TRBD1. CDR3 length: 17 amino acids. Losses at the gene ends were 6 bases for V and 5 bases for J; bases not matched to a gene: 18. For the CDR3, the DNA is TGTGCCAGCAGCCGCATAACCACAGGGGCTCCAGGGGAGACCCAGTACTTC. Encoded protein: CASSRITTGAPGETQYF.

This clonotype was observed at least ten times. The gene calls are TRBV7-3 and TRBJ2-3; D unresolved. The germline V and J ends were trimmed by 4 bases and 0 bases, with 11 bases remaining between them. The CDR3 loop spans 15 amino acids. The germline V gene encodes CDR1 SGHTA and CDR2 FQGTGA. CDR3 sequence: CASSSQESSTDTQYF. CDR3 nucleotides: TGTGCCAGCAGCTCTCAGGAATCTAGCACAGATACGCAGTATTTT. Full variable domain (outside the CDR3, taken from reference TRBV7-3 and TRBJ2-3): GAGVSQTPSNKVTEKGKYVELRCDPISGHTALYWYRQSLGQGPEFLIYFQGTGAADDSGLPNDRFFAVRPEGSVSTLKIQRTERGDSAVYLCASSSQESSTDTQYFGPGTRLTVL.

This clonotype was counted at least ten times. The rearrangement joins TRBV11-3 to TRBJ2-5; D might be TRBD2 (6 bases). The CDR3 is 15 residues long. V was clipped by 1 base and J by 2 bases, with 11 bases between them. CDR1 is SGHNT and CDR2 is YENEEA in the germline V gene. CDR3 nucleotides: TGTGCCAGCAGCTTAGCTCGGACTATTCAAGAGACCCAGTACTTC. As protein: CASSLARTIQETQYF.

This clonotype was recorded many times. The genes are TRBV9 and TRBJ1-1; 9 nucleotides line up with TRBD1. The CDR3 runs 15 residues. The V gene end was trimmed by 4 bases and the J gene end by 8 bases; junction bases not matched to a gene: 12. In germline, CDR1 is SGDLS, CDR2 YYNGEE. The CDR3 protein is CASSYTGTGGAEAFF. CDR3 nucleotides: TGTGCCAGCAGCTATACTGGCACAGGGGGCGCGGAAGCTTTCTTT.

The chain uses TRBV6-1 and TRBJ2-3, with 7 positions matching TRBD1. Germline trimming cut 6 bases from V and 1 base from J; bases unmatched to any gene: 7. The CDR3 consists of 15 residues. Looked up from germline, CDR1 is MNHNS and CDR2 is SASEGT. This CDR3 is CASRDRLPRTDTQYF. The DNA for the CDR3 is TGTGCCAGCAGGGACAGGCTACCTCGCACAGATACGCAGTATTTT.

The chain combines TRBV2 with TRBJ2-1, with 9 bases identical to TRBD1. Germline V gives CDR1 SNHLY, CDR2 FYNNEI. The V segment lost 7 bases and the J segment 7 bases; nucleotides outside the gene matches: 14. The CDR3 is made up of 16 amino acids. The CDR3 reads CASTPRGTGILNEQFF. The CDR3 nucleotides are TGTGCCAGCACCCCGAGAGGGACAGGGATCCTGAATGAGCAGTTCTTC. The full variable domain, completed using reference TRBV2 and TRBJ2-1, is EPEVTQTPSHQVTQMGQEVILRCVPISNHLYFYWYRQILGQKVEFLVSFYNNEISEKSEIFDDQFSVERPDGSNFTLKIRSTKLEDSAMYFCASTPRGTGILNEQFFGPGTRLTVL.

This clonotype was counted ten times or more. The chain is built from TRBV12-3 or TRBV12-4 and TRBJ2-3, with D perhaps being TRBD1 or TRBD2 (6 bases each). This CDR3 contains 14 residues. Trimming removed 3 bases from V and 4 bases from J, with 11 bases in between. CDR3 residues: CASSLLRGADTQYF. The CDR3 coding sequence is TGTGCCAGCAGTTTGTTAAGGGGGGCAGATACGCAGTATTTT.

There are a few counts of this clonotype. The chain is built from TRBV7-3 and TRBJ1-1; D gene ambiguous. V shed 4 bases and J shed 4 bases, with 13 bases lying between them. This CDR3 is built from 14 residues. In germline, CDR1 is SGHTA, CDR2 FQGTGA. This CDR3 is CASSWAGGSTEAFF. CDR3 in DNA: TGTGCCAGCAGCTGGGCAGGTGGTAGCACTGAAGCTTTCTTT.

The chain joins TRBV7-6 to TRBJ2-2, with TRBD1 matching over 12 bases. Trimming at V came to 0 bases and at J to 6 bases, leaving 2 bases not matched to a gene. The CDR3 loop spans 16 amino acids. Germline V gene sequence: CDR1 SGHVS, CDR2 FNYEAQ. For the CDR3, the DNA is TGTGCCAGCAGCTTAGCCGGGGACAGGGGGCCCGGGGAGCTGTTTTTT. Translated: CASSLAGDRGPGELFF.

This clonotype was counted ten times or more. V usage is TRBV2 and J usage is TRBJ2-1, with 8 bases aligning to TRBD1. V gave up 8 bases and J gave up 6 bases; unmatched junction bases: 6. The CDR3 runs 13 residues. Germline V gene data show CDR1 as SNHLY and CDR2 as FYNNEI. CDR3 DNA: TGTGCCAGCGTAATACAGGGGGGCAATGAGCAGTTCTTC. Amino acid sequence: CASVIQGGNEQFF.